One T cell receptor (beta chain) is described in this entry. V gave up 0 bases and J gave up 5 bases, with 6 bases separating them. The CDR3 covers 13 residues. Per the germline V gene, CDR1 is MNHNS and CDR2 is SASEGT. These data belong to a study of OX40 agonist ivuxolimab in advanced cancers. Study background: Partial responses occurred in Three dose-escalation patients, one with hepatocellular carcinoma and two with cutaneous melanoma.

Samples were taken at baseline and on day 1 of cycles 4 and 7. The protocol was immunoSEQ multiplex PCR, while the TCRdb copy is restricted to in-frame clones and leaves out a portion. There are about 60,000 clones in the sample; approximately 91% occur only once, and 25% lies in the top ten. The input for sequencing was CD4+ or CD8+ T cells sorted from blood, taken in a trial of the OX40 agonist ivuxolimab. This clonotype was obtained from an adult with an advanced solid tumor such as melanoma, head and neck, liver or kidney cancer. V gene TRBV6-1 combines with J gene TRBJ2-3; a weak D match, TRBD2 (6 bases). CDR3 loop: CASSEAGGDTQYF. CDR3 in DNA: TGTGCCAGCAGTGAAGCGGGGGGAGATACGCAGTATTTT.